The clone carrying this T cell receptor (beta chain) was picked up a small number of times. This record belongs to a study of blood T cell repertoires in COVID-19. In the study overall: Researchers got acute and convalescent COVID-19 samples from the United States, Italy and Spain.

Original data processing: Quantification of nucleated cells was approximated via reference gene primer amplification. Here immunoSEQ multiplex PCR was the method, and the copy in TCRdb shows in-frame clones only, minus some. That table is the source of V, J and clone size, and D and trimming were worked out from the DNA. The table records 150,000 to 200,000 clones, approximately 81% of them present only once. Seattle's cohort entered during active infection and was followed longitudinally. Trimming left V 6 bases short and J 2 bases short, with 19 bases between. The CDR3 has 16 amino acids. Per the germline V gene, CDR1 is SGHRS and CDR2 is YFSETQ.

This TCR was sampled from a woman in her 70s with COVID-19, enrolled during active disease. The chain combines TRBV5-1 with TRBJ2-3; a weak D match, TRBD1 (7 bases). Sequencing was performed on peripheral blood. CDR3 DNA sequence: TGCGCCAGCACTCCGGGAGCAGGGGGGTACACAGATACGCAGTATTTT. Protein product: CASTPGAGGYTDTQYF.